This T cell receptor beta chain was found in a study of cytomegalovirus exposure and HLA in healthy donors. Overall study: Within the Caucasian-associated ancestry cluster were roughly 82% of the 300 to 450 genotyped donors.

As concerns this clone: Its antigen remains unknown.

There are 17 residues in the CDR3. Germline-derived CDR1 and CDR2 are MNHNS and SASEGT. The junction had 13 bases not matched to a gene; V was cut back by 2 bases and J by 5 bases. General study findings and limits: Later on, analysis showed that most CMV-associated TCR beta chains appeared to be HLA-restricted. Specific recognition of CMV antigens was confirmed in vitro for a few chains (all CMV-associated). Because they were indistinguishable, some V segments, including TRBV6-2 and TRBV6-3, were excluded.

This PCR relied on a set of 60 Vbeta primers and 13 Jbeta primers. Clones were sequenced by immunoSEQ multiplex PCR, and TCRdb holds only the in-frame ones, with some missing. The data show 200,000 to 250,000 clones, with over 65% seen just once and roughly 2.5% held by the top ten. Sequenced sample: PBMCs. The clonotype comes from a woman aged 60 to 75 in good health and CMV-seropositive. J is TRBJ1-1 and V is TRBV6-1, with 8 bases that match TRBD1. The CDR3 spells CASSEYDGAGGATEAFF. In DNA form, the CDR3 reads TGTGCCAGCAGTGAATACGATGGGGCAGGGGGCGCAACTGAAGCTTTCTTT.